This TCR beta chain was sequenced for a study of blood T cell repertoires in COVID-19. Clones were read by immunoSEQ multiplex PCR, and TCRdb kept only the in-frame ones, dropping some. The top ten clones hold 25% to 30% of a sample with approximately 120,000 clones, roughly 87% of them seen once. Sequences were obtained from peripheral blood. The receptor was derived from a woman of 80 years or more with acute or convalescent COVID-19.

CDR3 in amino acids: CASSTGSGNTEAFF. The CDR3 bases are TGTGCCAGCAGTACAGGTAGCGGGAACACTGAAGCTTTCTTT. The rearrangement joins TRBV25-1 to TRBJ1-1, with a weak D call TRBD1 (5 bases). Germline V gene lookup returns CDR1 MGHDK and CDR2 SYGVNS. V shed 5 bases and J shed 1 base, with 11 bases lying between them. This CDR3 has 14 amino acids.